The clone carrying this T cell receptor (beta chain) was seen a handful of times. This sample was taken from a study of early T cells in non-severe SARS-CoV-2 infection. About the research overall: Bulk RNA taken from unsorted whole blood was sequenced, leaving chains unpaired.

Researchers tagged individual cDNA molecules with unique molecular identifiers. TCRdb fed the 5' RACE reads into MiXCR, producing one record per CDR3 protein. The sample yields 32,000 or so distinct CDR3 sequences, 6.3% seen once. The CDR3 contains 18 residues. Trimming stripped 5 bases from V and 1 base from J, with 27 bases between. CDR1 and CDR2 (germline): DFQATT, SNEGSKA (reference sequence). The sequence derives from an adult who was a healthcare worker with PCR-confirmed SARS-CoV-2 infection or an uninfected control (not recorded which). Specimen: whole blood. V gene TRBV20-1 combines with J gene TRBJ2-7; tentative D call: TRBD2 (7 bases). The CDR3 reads CSAYTGYLGQRGSYEQYF. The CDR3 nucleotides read TGCAGTGCTTATACAGGGTATCTCGGCCAGCGGGGTTCCTACGAGCAGTACTTC.